The TCR beta chain under discussion was sequenced for a study of lymphopenia after photon versus proton radiotherapy. Broader study findings: Only patients who died were analyzed for survival; proton advantage is unproven. Proton therapy kept repertoires fairly stable, unlike photons, which gained effector/memory cells. A bigger post-nadir fall in TCR diversity correlated inversely with survival time in deceased patients. Oligoclonal CD8+ Temra expansion after nadir drove photon patients' diversity drop.

The J segment lost 7 bases and the V segment lost 4 bases, leaving 8 bases of the junction unmatched. The CDR3 covers 16 residues. The germline CDR1 and CDR2 sequences are SGHVS and FQNEAQ. Assay used: immunoSEQ multiplex PCR; TCRdb lists only in-frame clones, some missing. The sample includes 55,000 to 85,000 clones, around 93% of them seen just once. This clone was recorded only once. Its antigen remains unknown. The input for sequencing was peripheral blood, taken from a patient treated with photon-based radiotherapy. The chain joins TRBV7-8 to TRBJ1-6; 9 bases align to TRBD1. The sequence was collected from a woman in her 40s with cholangiocarcinoma. The CDR3 coding sequence is TGTGCCAGCAGCTCACAGGGGGCCGGGGGGAATTCACCCCTCCACTTT. This sequence encodes CASSSQGAGGNSPLHF.